This T cell receptor (beta chain) was found in a study of cytomegalovirus exposure and HLA in healthy donors. V gave up 1 base and J gave up 4 bases, with 7 bases separating them. The germline V gene encodes CDR1 SEHNR and CDR2 FQNEAQ (reference sequence). CDR3 length equals 14 residues. Separate from the roughly 700-subject first cohort was the roughly 130-subject validation cohort, to which the donors belonged. TCRdb's copy holds only in-frame clones and misses some; the assay was immunoSEQ multiplex PCR. Counted here are 140,000 or so clones, approximately 88% occurring once; the ten biggest clones make up 3.5% to 5.5%.

The specimen was PBMCs. This sequence was found in a man between 18 and 29 years old in good health and CMV-seropositive. The chain carries TRBV7-9 and TRBJ1-4; no reliable D call. CDR3 sequence (DNA): TGTGCCAGCAGCTTAGGACACGGTAATGAAAAACTGTTTTTT. Residues: CASSLGHGNEKLFF.